The rows below give T cell receptor beta chains drawn from one sample of a study of blood T cells in healthy people across ages. In TCRdb, the 5' RACE reads were re-called with MiXCR into one record per CDR3 protein. The sample holds under 700,000 distinct CDR3 sequences, approximately 25% seen once. The same data also went into a second study, on T cells of mothers and their children.

Sequenced input: blood. These TCRs come from a boy aged 10-17 years in good health. CDR3s include the opening cysteine and the closing phenylalanine or tryptophan.

J: TRBJ2-1
V: TRBV2
CDR3: CASRTNRGQFF

J: TRBJ2-1
V: TRBV14
CDR3: CASSQGAGGYNEQFF

J: TRBJ2-1
V: TRBV12-3/TRBV12-4
CDR3: CASSLSGGYEQFF

J: TRBJ1-2
V: TRBV4-1
CDR3: CASSQVKGILRYTF

J: TRBJ2-7
V: TRBV28
CDR3: CASSSGTGAPYEQYF

J: TRBJ1-1
V: TRBV7-2
CDR3: CASSPPRTGLGNTEAFF

J: TRBJ2-5
V: TRBV7-9
CDR3: CASSLDPRLNQETQYF

J: TRBJ2-1
V: TRBV5-1
CDR3: CASSLAGAADNEQFF

J: TRBJ2-4
V: TRBV12-5
CDR3: CASSRTRGHIQYF

J: TRBJ1-4
V: TRBV6-6
CDR3: CASSYREEEKLFF

J: TRBJ2-2
V: TRBV11-2
CDR3: CASRMGGSGNTGELFF

J: TRBJ2-7
V: TRBV27
CDR3: CASNRGLAPSGEQYF

J: TRBJ1-1
V: TRBV28
CDR3: CASSRVAGNTEAFF

J: .
V: TRBV2
CDR3: CASSRTGIAYEQYF

J: .
V: TRBV4-3
CDR3: CASSQDTSGPLYEQYF

J: TRBJ2-5
V: TRBV18
CDR3: CASTGQGRETQYF

J: TRBJ2-4
V: TRBV7-9
CDR3: CASSRTSRGENIQYF

J: TRBJ1-1
V: TRBV3-1
CDR3: CASSQVQGNTEAFF

J: TRBJ2-5
V: TRBV18
CDR3: CASSREAYQETQYF

J: TRBJ1-5
V: TRBV9
CDR3: CASSADSSQPQHF

J: TRBJ1-1
V: TRBV7-2
CDR3: CASSPRQGALTEAFF

J: TRBJ2-1
V: TRBV6-4
CDR3: CASSPRLAGAYNEQFF

J: TRBJ2-5
V: TRBV7-2
CDR3: CASSSMALQETQYF

J: TRBJ1-4
V: TRBV7-2
CDR3: CASSPRTGTNEKLFF

J: TRBJ2-7
V: TRBV6-1
CDR3: CASSARDFPPYEQYF

J: TRBJ2-1
V: TRBV12-3/TRBV12-4
CDR3: CASSLRGGFQGGYNEQFF

J: TRBJ2-1
V: TRBV7-9
CDR3: CASSSGVAGGSRNEQFF

J: TRBJ2-2
V: TRBV6-5
CDR3: CASSTTDNTGELFF

J: TRBJ2-7
V: TRBV5-1
CDR3: CASSLGPGFSYEQYF

J: TRBJ2-3
V: TRBV9
CDR3: CASSPSRPRLSTDTQYF

J: TRBJ2-5
V: TRBV7-8
CDR3: CASSLGTSGVETQYF

J: TRBJ2-3
V: TRBV7-9
CDR3: CASSLDISGSTDTQYF

J: .
V: TRBV7-2
CDR3: CASGLETGGWEQFF

J: TRBJ1-1
V: TRBV7-2
CDR3: CASSRTTGGNTEAFF

J: .
V: TRBV28
CDR3: CASVLTGGYEQYF

J: TRBJ2-7
V: TRBV5-5
CDR3: CASSSYRGPSYEQYF

J: TRBJ1-4
V: TRBV28
CDR3: CASSLRQGVTNEKLFF

J: .
V: TRBV5-1
CDR3: CASSPMANPYYEQYF

J: TRBJ2-1
V: TRBV4-1
CDR3: CASRRPSGGGEQFF

J: TRBJ2-3
V: TRBV28
CDR3: CASSLFSGSPSDTQYF

J: TRBJ2-3
V: TRBV14
CDR3: CASSPSLGSQPTDTQYF

J: TRBJ2-5
V: TRBV10-3
CDR3: CAITPISVGTGSHQETQYF

J: TRBJ2-7
V: TRBV27
CDR3: CASSRGLASYEQYF

J: .
V: TRBV20-1
CDR3: CSARIAEYEQFF

J: TRBJ2-1
V: TRBV11-2
CDR3: CASSLLEKGNEQFF

J: TRBJ2-5
V: TRBV18
CDR3: CASSPASGRIETQYF

J: TRBJ2-1
V: TRBV28
CDR3: CASTRENEQFF

J: TRBJ2-5
V: TRBV5-1
CDR3: CASSPEVYQETQYF

J: TRBJ2-1
V: TRBV10-2
CDR3: CASSDPGTGGFGDEQFF

J: TRBJ2-1
V: TRBV29-1
CDR3: CSGSPRGPNYNEQFF

J: TRBJ2-1
V: TRBV28
CDR3: CASNSGSTSADEQFF

J: TRBJ2-4
V: TRBV29-1
CDR3: CSAVGGLENIQYF

J: TRBJ2-3
V: TRBV7-2
CDR3: CASSSSVRDTQYF